This entry lists 11 T cell receptor beta chains sequenced from one sample in a study of cytomegalovirus exposure and HLA in healthy donors. The PCR had 60 Vbeta and 13 Jbeta primers. TCRdb's copy holds only in-frame clones and misses some; the assay was immunoSEQ multiplex PCR. Of some 130,000 clones in the sample, around 80% were seen once. The sequenced material came from PBMCs. The source of these receptors is a man aged 40-49 years in good health and CMV-seropositive.

The chain employs TRBV5-4 and TRBJ2-7; 7 nucleotides line up with TRBD2. Germline loops: CDR1 SGHNT, CDR2 YYREEE (reference sequence). V lost 0 bases and J lost 2; bases outside the gene matches: 5. The CDR3 length is 15 residues. CDR3 sequence reads: CASSLGAGDAYEQYF. In DNA form, the CDR3 reads TGTGCCAGCAGCTTGGGTGCGGGAGACGCCTACGAGCAGTACTTC.

This sequence joins TRBV19 and TRBJ1-5; D not certain. This CDR3 spans 15 amino acids. CDR1 is LNHDA and CDR2 is SQIVND in the germline V gene (reference sequence). The V end lost 1 base, the J end lost 2 bases, and 9 bases lay between the germline ends. CDR3 residues: CASSIGRRGNQPQHF. As DNA, the CDR3 is TGTGCCAGTAGTATAGGCCGGAGGGGCAATCAGCCCCAGCATTTT.

The J gene is TRBJ1-5, the V gene TRBV19; D remains unclear. CDR1 is LNHDA and CDR2 is SQIVND in the germline V gene (reference sequence). The CDR3 is 14 amino acids. The germline V and J ends were trimmed by 1 base and 5 bases, with 9 bases remaining between them. The CDR3, as DNA: TGTGCCAGTAGTATAGGACAAGCGGATCAGCCCCAGCATTTT. Residues: CASSIGQADQPQHF. The variable domain in full, with the rest retrieved from reference TRBV19 and TRBJ1-5, is DGGITQSPKYLFRKEGQNVTLSCEQNLNHDAMYWYRQDPGQGLRLIYYSQIVNDFQKGDIAEGYSVSREKKESFPLTVTSAQKNPTAFYLCASSIGQADQPQHFGDGTRLSIL.

The rearrangement links TRBV7-9 to TRBJ2-5; 7 nucleotides agree with TRBD2. CDR3 length: 15 residues. Germline CDR1 reads SEHNR; CDR2 reads FQNEAQ (reference sequence). Trimming took 8 bases from V and 5 from J; bases not matched to a gene: 14. The chain's CDR3 is CASRGPSGSGETQYF. The DNA of the CDR3 is TGTGCCAGCCGCGGACCTAGCGGCTCCGGGGAGACCCAGTACTTC.

V is TRBV29-1 and J is TRBJ2-5, with TRBD1 matching over 7 bases. The end of the DNA is better explained by TRBJ2-7, so the J call may be wrong. From germline, CDR1 is SQVTM and CDR2 ANQGSEA. The CDR3 runs to 12 residues. The CDR3 protein is CSVVAGGYEQYF. The DNA of the CDR3 is TGCAGCGTTGTGGCAGGGGGCTACGAGCAGTACTTC.

This clone was counted a few times. The chain couples TRBV7-9 to TRBJ2-5; 11 bases match TRBD2. The CDR3 sequence is 15 residues long. The V gene's germline CDR1 is SEHNR and CDR2 FQNEAQ (reference sequence). The trim removed 5 bases at V and 5 bases at J, leaving 7 bases unmatched. CDR3 DNA sequence: TGTGCCAGCAGCCATACCTTAGCGGGAGGGGAGACCCAGTACTTC. Translating it yields CASSHTLAGGETQYF.

The rearrangement joins TRBV6-1 to TRBJ2-3; possible D gene TRBD1, 5 bases. The V and J ends lost 8 bases and 2 bases respectively, with 11 bases between them. CDR3 size: 13 residues. Germline V CDR1 and CDR2: MNHNS, SASEGT. CDR3: CASQPGSTDTQYF. The CDR3 region has the DNA TGTGCCAGCCAACCAGGGTCCACAGATACGCAGTATTTT.

This clone was observed a handful of times. The chain carries TRBV7-8 and TRBJ1-4, with D possibly being TRBD1 (5 bases). The CDR3 contains 13 residues. Germline V gene data show CDR1 as SGHVS and CDR2 as FQNEAQ. Deletions cut 5 bases from V and 4 bases from J, with 8 bases between. CDR3 nucleotides: TGTGCCAGCAGCCTGGGGGGTAATGAAAAACTGTTTTTT. Its translation is CASSLGGNEKLFF.

The chain recombines TRBV16 with TRBJ2-7; 7 bases fit TRBD1. This CDR3 spans 13 amino acids. The junction had 4 bases not matched to a gene; V was cut back by 2 bases and J by 6 bases. CDR1 and CDR2 from the germline V gene are KGHSY and FQNENV. The CDR3 DNA follows: TGTGCCAGCAGCCAAGGACAGGCCCGCGAGCAGTACTTC. Translated, it gives CASSQGQAREQYF.

The CDR3 spells CASSLWQNSGNTIYF. DNA for the CDR3: TGCGCCAGCAGCTTGTGGCAGAACTCTGGAAACACCATATATTTT. The chain uses TRBV5-1 and TRBJ1-3, with D unclear. This CDR3 has 15 residues. Germline CDR1 is SGHRS and CDR2 is YFSETQ. V shed 1 base and J shed 0 bases, with 8 bases lying between them.

The chain couples TRBV12-5 to TRBJ1-5, with D perhaps TRBD1 (5 bases). This CDR3 is 15 amino acids long. Trimming cost V 0 bases and J 7 bases, with 13 bases left between them. Germline assignment: CDR1 LGHNT and CDR2 FRNRAP. The CDR3 region is CASGLVGAGNQPQHF. In DNA form, the CDR3 reads TGTGCTAGTGGTTTGGTAGGGGCAGGGAACCAGCCCCAGCATTTT.